This T cell receptor beta chain was recovered during a study of beta chain features in type 1 diabetes. Turning to the study itself: Patient and healthy donor groups were alike in age, gender and cell yields. Study results and limitations: People with Type 1 diabetes carried modestly yet significantly shorter TCRB CDR3s in all four CD4+ subsets. Within the patient group, naive, central memory and Treg TCRB repertoires appeared more similar to each other than within healthy donors.

TCRB transcripts that were expressed got sequenced, as all of the isolated RNA had been reverse transcribed. Profiled with immunoSEQ multiplex PCR; TCRdb holds only in-frame clones, not every one. Among 680,000 or so clones, under 15% were seen once, and the ten largest hold around 0.022%. Notes on this clone: Its antigen remains unknown.

The CDR3 is made up of 14 amino acids. The V gene's germline CDR1 is SEHNR and CDR2 FQNEAQ (reference sequence). V lost 5 bases and J lost 2, with 12 bases in between. This sequence was found in a young man with type 1 diabetes. The material sequenced was naive CD4+ T cells from blood. The gene calls are TRBV7-9 and TRBJ2-5; D is possibly TRBD2 (5 bases). The CDR3 loop reads CASSPRGLQETQYF. The CDR3 DNA is TGTGCCAGCAGCCCACGGGGTTTACAAGAGACCCAGTACTTC.